Each of the 10 T cell receptor beta chains below was sequenced from the same sample in a study of blood T cells in healthy people across ages. A second PCR of about 7 to 12 cycles used a sample-barcoded 5' primer and a J-beta primer mix. TCRdb analysed the 5' RACE reads with MiXCR anew, one entry per CDR3 protein. The data show 600,000 or so distinct CDR3 sequences, about 45% seen once. Sequenced sample: blood. The receptors come from an elderly man in good health.

This clonotype was counted ten times or more. The genes are TRBV6-6 and TRBJ1-5; D is unresolved. CDR3 length equals 14 residues. Trimming removed 6 bases from V and 8 bases from J, with 17 bases in between. Germline-derived CDR1 and CDR2 are MNHNY and SVGAGI (reference sequence). The CDR3 DNA is TGTGCCAGCAGCTACGATGGTACCCCGAAGCCCCAGCATTTT. Amino acids: CASSYDGTPKPQHF.

This chain uses TRBV12-3 or TRBV12-4 with TRBJ2-1, with 9 positions matching TRBD1. Losses at the gene ends were 5 bases for V and 7 bases for J; bases not matched to a gene: 6. The CDR3 runs 14 residues. CDR3 loop: CASSNRDRANEQFF. The CDR3 nucleotides are TGTGCCAGCAGTAACCGGGACAGGGCTAATGAGCAGTTCTTC.

J is TRBJ2-5 and V is TRBV10-3, with 9 bases that match TRBD2. Germline assignment: CDR1 ENHRY and CDR2 SYGVKD. This CDR3 is 13 amino acids long. The V segment lost 3 bases and the J segment 11 bases; nucleotides outside the gene matches: 7. CDR3 loop: CAISELREGEQYF. The CDR3 DNA is TGTGCCATCAGTGAATTGCGGGAGGGTGAGCAGTACTTC.

This sequence joins TRBV6-5 and TRBJ1-5, with 9 bases fitting TRBD1. The trim removed 6 bases at V and 4 bases at J, leaving 7 bases unmatched. The germline CDR1 and CDR2 sequences are MNHEY and SVGAGI. The CDR3 is 15 amino acids. In DNA, the CDR3 is TGTGCCAGCAGCCGTAGGACAGGGGTTAATCAGCCCCAGCATTTT. It translates to CASSRRTGVNQPQHF.

Ten or more counts support this clonotype. The chain has TRBV9 and TRBJ2-7; TRBD2 matches 8 bases. Germline-derived CDR1 and CDR2 are SGDLS and YYNGEE. The length of the CDR3 is 15 residues. Germline trimming cut 0 bases from V and 3 bases from J; bases unmatched to any gene: 5. CDR3 amino acids: CASSVGSGRYYEQYF. CDR3 DNA sequence: TGTGCCAGCAGCGTAGGAAGCGGGAGATACTACGAGCAGTACTTC.

The CDR3: CSATLAGITDTQYF. DNA of the CDR3: TGCAGTGCCACACTAGCGGGAATCACAGATACGCAGTATTTT. The V and J genes are TRBV20-1 and TRBJ2-3; 10 nucleotides align to TRBD2. The CDR3 is 14 amino acids. V was clipped by 6 bases and J by 2 bases; unmatched bases: 5. Germline loops: CDR1 DFQATT, CDR2 SNEGSKA (reference sequence).

V is TRBV21-1 and J is TRBJ2-1; the table assigns TRBD1, which was not confirmed against the DNA. TRBV21-1 constitutes a pseudogene. The length of the CDR3 is 15 residues. The chain's CDR3 is CASSKESGVYDKQFF. The CDR3 coding sequence is TGTGCCAGCAGCAAAGAGTCGGGCGTTTACGATAAGCAGTTCTTC.

In this sample, this clonotype turned up once. This chain joins TRBV6-2 or TRBV6-3 and TRBJ2-1; D remains unclear. This CDR3 comprises 14 residues. Trimming cost V 8 bases and J 2 bases, with 13 bases left between them. Germline-derived CDR1 and CDR2 are MNHEY and SVGEGT. CDR3 in amino acids: CASHRAGTYNEQFF. The CDR3 region has the DNA TGTGCCAGCCACCGGGCCGGAACCTACAATGAGCAGTTCTTC.

This clonotype was found a few times. The J gene is TRBJ2-7, the V gene TRBV7-2, with D possibly matching TRBD1 (5 bases). V shed 5 bases and J shed 1 base, with 12 bases lying between them. The V gene's germline CDR1 is SGHTA and CDR2 FQGNSA. There are 14 residues in the CDR3. The chain's CDR3 is CASSPRVLSYEQYF. CDR3 coding DNA: TGTGCCAGCAGCCCCAGGGTTTTATCCTACGAGCAGTACTTC.

There are many counts of this clonotype. The V gene is TRBV7-9, the J gene TRBJ2-1; D perhaps matches TRBD2 (5 bases). The CDR3 contains 14 residues. V lost 5 bases and J lost 2, with 10 bases in between. Germline V CDR1 and CDR2: SEHNR, FQNEAQ (reference sequence). In DNA, the CDR3 is TGTGCCAGCAGCCCTGAGACTACCTACAATGAGCAGTTCTTC. Its translation is CASSPETTYNEQFF. The full variable domain, rest sourced from reference TRBV7-9 and TRBJ2-1, is DTGVSQNPRHKITKRGQNVTFRCDPISEHNRLYWYRQTLGQGPEFLTYFQNEAQLEKSRLLSDRFSAERPKGSFSTLEIQRTEQGDSAMYLCASSPETTYNEQFFGPGTRLTVL.